This T cell receptor (delta chain) was observed in a study of gammadelta T cells in human blood (TCRdb year 2020). The CDR3 starts with the cysteine, ends with the phenylalanine, and has 18 residues. Of all the DNA, just the CDR3 is kept, 54 bases in frame from base 1. Reading the germline V gene gives CDR1 TSWWSYY and CDR2 QGS. V is pruned by 0 bases and J by 0 bases, leaving 10 bases of the junction without a gene match. The paper's findings and limits, for the study overall: In the study, polyclonal expansion of innate gamma-delta T cells immediately after birth was reported to appear to be driven by microbial exposure.

Relative to its sample, this clone is medium-sized (0.01 to 0.1%). What antigen it recognizes has not been identified. No base quality values were provided; no much bigger clone lies one nucleotide off. Library method: RT-PCR. Sequencing used an Illumina MiSeq. In TCRdb, clones were called once more from the public reads by CATT, and rows of identical DNA were later combined. Counted in this sample were fewer than 2,000 delta-chain clones; 6% to 7.5% of them appeared once. Clones ranked in the top ten supply 7% to 9% of the sample. The chain employs TRDV1 and TRDJ1, and 7 junctional nucleotides match TRDD3. Sequenced sample: non-Vgamma9Vdelta2 gamma-delta T cells from fetal blood. This clonotype originated in a human fetus. The DNA sequence is given as TGTGCTCTTGGGGAACTCGCCGTACTGGGGACCTACACCGATAAACTCATCTTT. Translated, this gives CALGELAVLGTYTDKLIF.